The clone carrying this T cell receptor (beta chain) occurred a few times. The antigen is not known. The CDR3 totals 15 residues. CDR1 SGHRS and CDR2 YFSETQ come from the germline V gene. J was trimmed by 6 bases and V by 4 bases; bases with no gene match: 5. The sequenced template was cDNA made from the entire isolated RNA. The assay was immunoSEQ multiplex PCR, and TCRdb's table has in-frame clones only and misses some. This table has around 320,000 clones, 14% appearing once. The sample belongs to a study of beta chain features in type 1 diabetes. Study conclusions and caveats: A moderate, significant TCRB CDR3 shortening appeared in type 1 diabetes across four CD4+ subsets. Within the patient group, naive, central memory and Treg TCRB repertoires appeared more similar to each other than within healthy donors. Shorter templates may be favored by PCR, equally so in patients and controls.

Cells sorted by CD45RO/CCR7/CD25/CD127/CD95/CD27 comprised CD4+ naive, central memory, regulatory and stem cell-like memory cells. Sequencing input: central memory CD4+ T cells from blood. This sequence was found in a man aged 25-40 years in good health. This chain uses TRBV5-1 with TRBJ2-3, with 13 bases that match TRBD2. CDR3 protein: CASSAGLAGADTQYF. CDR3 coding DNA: TGCGCCAGCAGCGCAGGACTAGCGGGAGCCGATACGCAGTATTTT.